This T cell receptor (beta chain) stems from a study of T-cell memory formation after mild COVID-19. CDR1 is DFQATT, CDR2 SNEGSKA, per germline (reference sequence). V dropped 0 bases and J dropped 0 bases, with 12 bases sitting between them. The CDR3 contains 16 residues. TCRalpha and TCRbeta libraries used 5'RACE with constant-segment primers and UMIs. TCRdb re-called the 5' RACE reads with MiXCR, one entry per CDR3 protein. The profile shows fewer than 250,000 distinct CDR3 sequences, roughly 10% of them singletons. This clonotype was detected only a few times. Its specificity is not known. Findings and caveats of the study: The finding that pre-infection memory included some responding clones suggested that cross-reactive memory joined.

V usage is TRBV20-1 and J usage is TRBJ2-4; the D gene is possibly TRBD2 (6 bases). The receptor was derived from a man aged 18 to 30 who had mild COVID-19 (a few samples of this study predate the infection). Cell type and time point are not known. The sample was PBMCs or a T cell subset sorted from them (not recorded which). CDR3 nucleotides: TGCAGTGCTAGAGATGGGGGGACGAAAGCCAAAAACATTCAGTACTTC. Protein: CSARDGGTKAKNIQYF.